Shown below are 14 T cell receptor beta chains from a single sample sequenced in a study of lymphopenia after photon versus proton radiotherapy (dated by TCRdb to about 2019). The library was made by the immunoSEQ multiplex PCR assay. TCRdb retrieved this table from immuneACCESS and kept in-frame rearrangements only. Not all clones are present; in checked studies, unresolved V genes account for under half, and no reason is known for the remainder. This sample gives 25,000 to 30,000 clones in total; under 85% of them show up just once. The ten largest clonotypes hold more than 3% of the sample. The sample in question was peripheral blood, obtained from a patient treated with photon-based radiotherapy. These receptors were taken from a woman between 50 and 59 years old with pancreatic cancer.

V is TRBV9 and J is TRBJ2-6; D is unclear. Germline-derived CDR1 and CDR2 are SGDLS and YYNGEE. CDR3 length: 14 residues. Trimming left V 3 bases short and J 2 bases short, with 6 bases between. CDR3 sequence reads: CASSGYTGANVLTF. DNA for the CDR3: TGTGCCAGCAGCGGATACACTGGGGCCAACGTCCTGACTTTC. The full variable domain, rest sourced from reference TRBV9 and TRBJ2-6, is DSGVTQTPKHLITATGQRVTLRCSPRSGDLSVYWYQQSLDQGLQFLIQYYNGEERAKGNILERFSAQQFPDLHSELNLSSLELGDSALYFCASSGYTGANVLTFGAGSRLTVL.

This chain joins TRBV5-6 and TRBJ2-1, with 11 bases that match TRBD2. This CDR3 has 15 amino acids. Trimming cost V 4 bases and J 9 bases; bases outside gene matches: 9. Germline V gene lookup returns CDR1 SGHDT and CDR2 YYEEEE. The CDR3 DNA reads as TGTGCCAGCAGCCTGAGGACTAGCGGGCTGGGTGAGCAGTTCTTC. Encoded protein: CASSLRTSGLGEQFF.

The chain links TRBV29-1 to TRBJ2-1; 8 nucleotides align to TRBD1. With 6 bases clipped from V and 7 bases from J, the junction kept 17 bases outside the gene matches. The germline V gene encodes CDR1 SQVTM and CDR2 ANQGSEA. This CDR3 region has 16 residues. The CDR3 is CSVQDRVQSGTNEQFF. DNA of the CDR3: TGCAGCGTCCAGGACAGGGTCCAATCTGGTACAAATGAGCAGTTCTTC.

The V and J genes are TRBV7-2 and TRBJ2-7; 11 positions agree with TRBD2. This CDR3 has 16 residues. Germline CDR1 reads SGHTA; CDR2 reads FQGNSA. J lost 7 bases, V lost 5 bases, and 13 bases had no gene match. The CDR3 DNA reads as TGTGCCAGCAGCCAAGACCCGACTAGCGGGGCTTTAGAGCAGTACTTC. Protein sequence: CASSQDPTSGALEQYF. The variable domain in full, with the rest retrieved from reference TRBV7-2 and TRBJ2-7, is GAGVSQSPSNKVTEKGKDVELRCDPISGHTALYWYRQSLGQGLEFLIYFQGNSAPDKSGLPSDRFSAERTGGSVSTLTIQRTQQEDSAVYLCASSQDPTSGALEQYFGPGTRLTVT.

The chain is built from TRBV6-5 and TRBJ1-4; D is perhaps TRBD1 (5 bases). This CDR3 is 15 amino acids long. Germline V gene data show CDR1 as MNHEY and CDR2 as SVGAGI. Trimming cost V 5 bases and J 7 bases, with 17 bases left between them. The CDR3 sequence: CASSQSSGVGEKLFF. For the CDR3, the DNA is TGTGCCAGCAGTCAATCGTCGGGGGTTGGTGAAAAACTGTTTTTT.

The chain links TRBV13 to TRBJ2-5; D remains unclear. Germline CDR1 is PRHDT and CDR2 is FYEKMQ (reference sequence). Between the trimmed V and J ends, which lost 5 bases and 0 bases, there was a span of 13 bases. This CDR3 contains 15 residues. In nucleotides, the CDR3 is TGTGCCAGCAGCCCAGGCGGTTCGTACCAAGAGACCCAGTACTTC. Amino acid sequence: CASSPGGSYQETQYF.

The rearrangement links TRBV4-1 to TRBJ1-3; D is unclear. This CDR3 has 15 amino acids. With 4 bases removed from V and 6 bases from J, the gap between germline ends came to 16 bases. Germline V gene sequence: CDR1 MGHRA, CDR2 YSYEKL. CDR3 in amino acids: CASSPFGQNSNTIYF. The CDR3 DNA reads as TGCGCCAGCAGCCCGTTTGGGCAGAACTCAAACACCATATATTTT.

The chain has TRBV5-1 and TRBJ2-2; 7 bases match TRBD1. Per germline, CDR1 SGHRS and CDR2 YFSETQ. V shed 4 bases and J 3 bases; nucleotides not matched to a gene: 6. This CDR3 comprises 15 residues. The CDR3 protein is CASSQQGTDTGELFF. Written as DNA, the CDR3 is TGCGCCAGCAGCCAACAGGGGACGGACACCGGGGAGCTGTTTTTT.

The chain combines TRBV4-1 with TRBJ1-4; 10 bases map to TRBD1. This CDR3 region has 16 residues. CDR1 and CDR2 from the germline V gene are MGHRA and YSYEKL. Trimming at V came to 4 bases and at J to 5 bases, leaving 7 bases not matched to a gene. Written as DNA, the CDR3 is TGCGCCAGCAGCCGGGGACAGGGGTTTCGGAATGAAAAACTGTTTTTT. The encoded protein is CASSRGQGFRNEKLFF.

The chain has TRBV7-2 and TRBJ2-7; the match to TRBD1 covers 9 bases. The germline CDR1 and CDR2 sequences are SGHTA and FQGNSA. CDR3 length equals 16 residues. V shed 4 bases, J shed 4 bases, and the junction held 11 bases outside the gene matches. CDR3 nucleotides: TGTGCCAGCAGCTCCCTTCGGGGACAGGGATCGTACGAGCAGTACTTC. Translated, it gives CASSSLRGQGSYEQYF. Together with reference TRBV7-2 and TRBJ2-7, the CDR3 gives the full variable domain: GAGVSQSPSNKVTEKGKDVELRCDPISGHTALYWYRQSLGQGLEFLIYFQGNSAPDKSGLPSDRFSAERTGGSVSTLTIQRTQQEDSAVYLCASSSLRGQGSYEQYFGPGTRLTVT.

J is TRBJ1-2 and V is TRBV1. TRBV1 is recorded as a pseudogene. This CDR3 is built from 13 residues. Here the CDR3 reads CTSSVRKTYGYTF. The DNA for the CDR3 is TGCACCAGCAGTGTGCGAAAGACCTATGGCTACACCTTC.

The chain joins TRBV5-1 to TRBJ2-5, with 11 positions matching TRBD2. Germline values: CDR1 SGHRS, CDR2 YFSETQ. The J segment lost 3 bases and the V segment lost 4 bases, leaving 8 bases of the junction unmatched. The CDR3 has 16 amino acids. The CDR3 region has the DNA TGCGCCAGCAGCCCAGGGACTAGCGGCACGGAAGAGACCCAGTACTTC. Protein sequence: CASSPGTSGTEETQYF.

The genes are TRBV6-1 and TRBJ1-1; D gene ambiguous. The CDR3 has 13 residues. The germline V gene has CDR1 MNHNS and CDR2 SASEGT. V gave up 3 bases and J gave up 6 bases, with 11 bases separating them. The CDR3 is CASSDLFLAEAFF. The CDR3 nucleotides are TGTGCCAGCAGTGATTTATTTTTGGCTGAAGCTTTCTTT.

V usage is TRBV7-8 and J usage is TRBJ2-5, with D possibly being TRBD2 (6 bases). Trimming left V 5 bases short and J 2 bases short, with 18 bases between. Germline lookup yields CDR1 SGHVS and CDR2 FQNEAQ. The CDR3 length is 16 residues. The CDR3 region has the DNA TGTGCCAGCAGCCAAGGGATTTCGGGGGTTCAAGAGACCCAGTACTTC. Residues: CASSQGISGVQETQYF.